The 29 T cell receptor beta chains presented below share a single source sample, sequenced in a study of immune evolution from preneoplasia to lung adenocarcinoma. The data were produced by immunoSEQ multiplex PCR, yet TCRdb's version contains in-frame clones alone and is incomplete. The data hold some 6,900 clones, with around 67% observed a single time. Sequencing used FFPE lung adenocarcinoma in situ tissue. These receptors were collected from a donor aged 70 or over with lung adenocarcinoma.

The chain joins TRBV19 to TRBJ1-1; 7 bases agree with TRBD1. Germline V CDR1 and CDR2: LNHDA, SQIVND (reference sequence). J lost 0 bases, V lost 6 bases, and 4 bases had no gene match. The CDR3 is made up of 14 amino acids. CDR3 nucleotide sequence: TGTGCCAGTAGCCGGACAGGAATGAACACTGAAGCTTTCTTT. Encoded protein: CASSRTGMNTEAFF. Together with reference TRBV19 and TRBJ1-1, the CDR3 gives the full variable domain: DGGITQSPKYLFRKEGQNVTLSCEQNLNHDAMYWYRQDPGQGLRLIYYSQIVNDFQKGDIAEGYSVSREKKESFPLTVTSAQKNPTAFYLCASSRTGMNTEAFFGQGTRLTVV.

This clone was detected only once. No conserved phenylalanine or tryptophan is present at the end of the CDR3, so a read error is the likely explanation. The rearrangement joins TRBV30 to TRBJ1-6, with a tentative D call TRBD1 (5 bases). The CDR3 sequence is 14 residues long. Trimming shortened V by 3 bases and J by 5 bases, and 11 bases separated the two germline ends. Germline CDR1 reads GTSNPN; CDR2 reads SVGIG (reference sequence). The CDR3 is CAWRGQSNNSPLHL. The DNA of the CDR3 is TGTGCCTGGAGGGGGCAATCCAATAATTCACCCCTCCACCTT.

The chain joins TRBV30 to TRBJ1-5, with unresolved D. V was shortened by 2 bases and J by 3 bases, with 8 bases between the two germline ends. The CDR3 is made up of 13 amino acids. Germline V gene lookup returns CDR1 GTSNPN and CDR2 SVGIG (reference sequence). CDR3 residues: CAWSTQYNQPQHF. The CDR3 coding sequence is TGTGCCTGGAGTACCCAGTACAATCAGCCCCAGCATTTT.

The rearrangement links TRBV28 to TRBJ2-2; D is possibly TRBD2 (7 bases). The germline CDR1 and CDR2 sequences are MDHEN and SYDVKM. With 8 bases removed from V and 0 bases from J, the gap between germline ends came to 10 bases. CDR3 length equals 14 residues. The DNA of the CDR3 is TGTGCCAGCGGGAGGGGGTCGAACACCGGGGAGCTGTTTTTT. Translation gives CASGRGSNTGELFF.

This clone has a single count. This chain joins TRBV4-1 and TRBJ2-5, with D possibly matching TRBD1 (5 bases). V was clipped by 0 bases and J by 4 bases, with 9 bases between them. The CDR3 has 14 amino acids. Germline CDR1 and CDR2: MGHRA and YSYEKL. This chain's CDR3 is CASSQERGRETQYF. CDR3 in DNA: TGCGCCAGCAGCCAAGAAAGGGGTCGAGAGACCCAGTACTTC.

On this clone: One end of the junction does not line up with germline, which may come from a read error. The chain carries TRBV7-2 and TRBJ1-2; 10 nucleotides line up with TRBD1. CDR3 length: 15 amino acids. The germline CDR1 and CDR2 sequences are SGHTA and FQGNSA. The CDR3 here is CASSLAGQGNYGCTF. CDR3 DNA sequence: TGTGCCAGCAGCTTAGCGGGACAGGGGAACTATGGCTGCACCTTC.

V is TRBV6-5 and J is TRBJ1-1; 7 nucleotides align to TRBD1. Trimming removed 7 bases from V and 0 bases from J; junction bases left unmatched: 5. The CDR3 loop spans 14 amino acids. Germline V CDR1 and CDR2: MNHEY, SVGAGI. In DNA form, the CDR3 reads TGTGCCAGCAAGCTGGACAGGATGAACACTGAAGCTTTCTTT. It yields the protein CASKLDRMNTEAFF.

V and J are TRBV5-1 and TRBJ1-3; D is ambiguous. Germline V gene data show CDR1 as SGHRS and CDR2 as YFSETQ. The CDR3 sequence is 13 residues long. Trimming removed 1 base at V and 0 bases at J, with 2 bases between. CDR3 nucleotides: TGCGCCAGCAGCTTGACCTCTGGAAACACCATATATTTT. It yields the protein CASSLTSGNTIYF. The full variable domain, rest sourced from reference TRBV5-1 and TRBJ1-3, is KAGVTQTPRYLIKTRGQQVTLSCSPISGHRSVSWYQQTPGQGLQFLFEYFSETQRNKGNFPGRFSGRQFSNSRSEMNVSTLELGDSALYLCASSLTSGNTIYFGEGSWLTVV.

The chain is built from TRBV7-9 and TRBJ2-5; 8 bases fit TRBD1. Per germline, CDR1 SEHNR and CDR2 FQNEAQ (reference sequence). The length of the CDR3 is 15 residues. The V gene end was trimmed by 2 bases and the J gene end by 5 bases; junction bases not matched to a gene: 7. CDR3 in DNA: TGTGCCAGCAGCTTAAGCACCCACAGGGGGGAGACCCAGTACTTC. It translates to CASSLSTHRGETQYF.

The chain links TRBV15 to TRBJ1-1; D might be TRBD1 (5 bases). V was clipped by 2 bases and J by 5 bases, with 9 bases between them. There are 13 residues in the CDR3. CDR1 and CDR2 from the germline V gene are LNHNV and YYDKDF (reference sequence). The CDR3: CATSRPRGTEAFF. CDR3 in DNA: TGTGCCACCAGCAGACCGCGGGGGACTGAAGCTTTCTTT.

The chain has TRBV4-1 and TRBJ1-2; D not certain. V was shortened by 3 bases and J by 6 bases, with 11 bases between the two germline ends. CDR1 and CDR2 (germline): MGHRA, YSYEKL. CDR3 size: 13 residues. This chain's CDR3 is CASSQPGGNGYTF. DNA for the CDR3: TGCGCCAGCAGCCAGCCAGGCGGGAATGGCTACACCTTC.

The chain recombines TRBV19 with TRBJ2-2; TRBD2 might be the D (5 bases). Per the germline V gene, CDR1 is LNHDA and CDR2 is SQIVND (reference sequence). Trimming pared 3 bases from V and 4 bases from J, leaving 9 bases between. This CDR3 comprises 14 residues. CDR3 bases: TGTGCCAGTAGTATCCGGGAAAGCACCGGGGAGCTGTTTTTT. It codes for CASSIRESTGELFF.

In its sample, this clone was seen once. The chain combines TRBV5-8 with TRBJ1-1; D is uncertain. This CDR3 is built from 14 residues. With 2 bases removed from V and 3 bases from J, the gap between germline ends came to 11 bases. The germline gives CDR1 SGHTS, CDR2 YDEGEE. The CDR3 here is CASSLEARDTEAFF. CDR3 sequence (DNA): TGTGCCAGCAGCTTAGAGGCGAGGGACACTGAAGCTTTCTTT.

In this sample, this clone turned up a few times. The chain recombines TRBV29-1 with TRBJ1-3; unclear D gene. Per germline, CDR1 SQVTM and CDR2 ANQGSEA. The V gene lost 4 bases and the J gene lost 0 bases, with 10 bases spanning the gap. The CDR3 length is 14 residues. The DNA for the CDR3 is TGCAGCGTTGCGGCGGTGAGCTCTGGAAACACCATATATTTT. This codes for CSVAAVSSGNTIYF.

The chain employs TRBV5-1 and TRBJ2-2, with 8 bases identical to TRBD2. V lost 7 bases to trimming and J lost 5 bases; unmatched junction nucleotides: 13. The V gene's germline CDR1 is SGHRS and CDR2 YFSETQ. This CDR3 comprises 16 residues. DNA of the CDR3: TGCGCCAGCCAAAGCTACGGGAGGGCCCAAACCGGGGAGCTGTTTTTT. Protein product: CASQSYGRAQTGELFF. Together with reference TRBV5-1 and TRBJ2-2, the CDR3 gives the full variable domain: KAGVTQTPRYLIKTRGQQVTLSCSPISGHRSVSWYQQTPGQGLQFLFEYFSETQRNKGNFPGRFSGRQFSNSRSEMNVSTLELGDSALYLCASQSYGRAQTGELFFGEGSRLTVL.

For the CDR3, the DNA is TGTGCCAGCACCACGAAGGGGCTGACTGAAGCTTTCTTT. Its protein product is CASTTKGLTEAFF. V is TRBV21-1 and J is TRBJ1-1; the table's D call, TRBD1, was not checked against the DNA. TRBV21-1 is classified as a pseudogene. The CDR3 is 13 residues long.

The rearrangement uses TRBV6-5 and TRBJ1-1; D is unclear. Germline V gene data show CDR1 as MNHEY and CDR2 as SVGAGI. The CDR3 sequence is 14 residues long. Trimming pared 6 bases from V and 0 bases from J, leaving 11 bases between. CDR3 nucleotide sequence: TGTGCCAGCAGCGTTGCACCACTGAACACTGAAGCTTTCTTT. It translates to CASSVAPLNTEAFF.

The CDR3 DNA follows: TGTGCCAGCAGCGTAATGGGGAACGAGCAGTACTTC. Translation gives CASSVMGNEQYF. This chain joins TRBV7-2 and TRBJ2-7; no definite D call. Germline V lookup: CDR1 SGHTA, CDR2 FQGNSA. The V and J ends lost 5 bases and 5 bases respectively, with 10 bases between them. CDR3 length equals 12 residues.

CDR3 nucleotides: TGTGCCAGCACCCCCAGCGACACTTTTTACGAGCAGTACTTC. Protein product: CASTPSDTFYEQYF. J is TRBJ2-5 and V is TRBV5-6; D gene ambiguous. The DNA end lines up better with TRBJ2-7; the J call may be wrong. CDR3 size: 14 residues. Germline V gene data show CDR1 as SGHDT and CDR2 as YYEEEE.

V and J are TRBV28 and TRBJ2-7; possible D gene TRBD1, 6 bases. The CDR3 totals 15 residues. V lost 6 bases and J 3 bases, leaving 18 bases between the germline ends. CDR1 is MDHEN, CDR2 SYDVKM, per germline. The CDR3 spells CASSTPGHFIYEQYF. The CDR3, as DNA: TGTGCCAGCAGCACGCCGGGACACTTTATCTACGAGCAGTACTTC. Supplemented by reference TRBV28 and TRBJ2-7, the full variable domain reads DVKVTQSSRYLVKRTGEKVFLECVQDMDHENMFWYRQDPGLGLRLIYFSYDVKMKEKGDIPEGYSVSREKKERFSLILESASTNQTSMYLCASSTPGHFIYEQYFGPGTRLTVT.

The genes are TRBV6-5 and TRBJ1-2, with 8 nucleotides matching TRBD1. With 8 bases clipped from V and 11 bases from J, the junction kept 13 bases outside the gene matches. CDR1 and CDR2 (germline): MNHEY, SVGAGI. The CDR3 runs to 13 residues. In DNA, the CDR3 is TGTGCCAGCGCATCGGGACAGGCGCGACGTTACACCTTC. Protein sequence: CASASGQARRYTF.

This clone was seen a few times. The chain recombines TRBV27 with TRBJ2-1; the D is unclear. CDR3 length: 11 amino acids. Germline CDR1 MNHEY, CDR2 SMNVEV (reference sequence). The V gene lost 4 bases and the J gene lost 6 bases, with 4 bases spanning the gap. The CDR3 is CASSWRNEQFF. The CDR3 bases are TGTGCCAGCAGTTGGCGCAATGAGCAGTTCTTC.

The rearrangement joins TRBV10-3 to TRBJ1-2; 7 bases map to TRBD1. The germline gives CDR1 ENHRY, CDR2 SYGVKD. Trimming cost V 5 bases and J 8 bases; bases outside gene matches: 14. The CDR3 is 15 amino acids. This CDR3 is CAISPDRAVNGGYTF. In DNA form, the CDR3 reads TGTGCCATCAGTCCCGACAGGGCCGTGAATGGAGGCTACACCTTC.

V is TRBV29-1 and J is TRBJ2-5; TRBD1 matches at 10 bases. Trimming at V came to 7 bases and at J to 5 bases, leaving 7 bases not matched to a gene. CDR3 size: 13 residues. The V gene's germline CDR1 is SQVTM and CDR2 ANQGSEA. The CDR3 here is CSAGQGETETQYF. DNA of the CDR3: TGCAGCGCTGGACAGGGGGAGACGGAGACCCAGTACTTC.

This chain joins TRBV30 and TRBJ2-3; 11 bases map to TRBD2. CDR1 GTSNPN and CDR2 SVGIG come from the germline V gene (reference sequence). The CDR3 runs 16 residues. The V segment lost 1 base and the J segment 2 bases; nucleotides outside the gene matches: 5. The DNA for the CDR3 is TGTGCCTGGAGTGCTGGGACTAGCGGAATCACAGATACGCAGTATTTT. This codes for CAWSAGTSGITDTQYF.

V usage is TRBV28 and J usage is TRBJ1-2; the D is unclear. Germline V gene data show CDR1 as MDHEN and CDR2 as SYDVKM. This CDR3 comprises 12 residues. V dropped 2 bases and J dropped 2 bases, with 3 bases sitting between them. The CDR3 region is CASSLNNYGYTF. The CDR3 DNA reads as TGTGCCAGCAGTTTAAACAACTATGGCTACACCTTC.

The V call is TRBV28, the J call TRBJ2-7; 10 bases fit TRBD1. The germline CDR1 and CDR2 sequences are MDHEN and SYDVKM. V was pared by 6 bases and J by 4 bases, with 9 bases of the junction left unmatched. This CDR3 is built from 15 residues. CDR3: CASSPLGQGIYEQYF. The CDR3 DNA reads as TGTGCCAGCAGCCCCCTGGGACAGGGGATTTACGAGCAGTACTTC.

The table lists this clone with a few counts. J is TRBJ2-2 and V is TRBV7-9; 14 bases match TRBD2. The CDR3 is 15 residues long. With 5 bases clipped from V and 6 bases from J, the junction kept 2 bases outside the gene matches. Germline V lookup: CDR1 SEHNR, CDR2 FQNEAQ (reference sequence). CDR3 protein: CASSVGLAGAGELFF. The CDR3 region has the DNA TGTGCCAGCAGCGTGGGACTAGCGGGAGCCGGGGAGCTGTTTTTT.

The genes are TRBV19 and TRBJ2-6, with D perhaps matching TRBD1 or TRBD2 (5 bases each). CDR1 is LNHDA and CDR2 is SQIVND in the germline V gene (reference sequence). CDR3 length: 14 amino acids. The ends were cut back, 9 bases at V and 4 bases at J, with 13 bases in the middle. CDR3 bases: TGTGCCAGCACACACGGGGCGGGGGCCAACGTCCTGACTTTC. As protein: CASTHGAGANVLTF.